One T cell receptor (beta chain) is described in this entry. Primers for the PCR totalled 60 Vbeta and 13 Jbeta. Original processing notes: Some 10 million of the 80 million or so unique TCR beta chains counted in a later analysis were shared. TCRdb's copy holds only in-frame clones and misses some; the assay was immunoSEQ multiplex PCR. Clonal size and the V and J genes are those of that table, whereas D and trimming came from the DNA. The sample carries tens of thousands of clones, about three quarters recorded once. The CDR3 is 16 amino acids. Trimming at V came to 3 bases and at J to 7 bases, leaving 8 bases not matched to a gene. From germline, CDR1 is SGHRS and CDR2 YFSETQ. These data belong to a study of cytomegalovirus exposure and HLA in healthy donors. Donors counted as nominally healthy when sampled, yet unrecorded immune exposures were likely.

This receptor was obtained from a man aged 18 to 30 in good health and CMV-seronegative. The chain employs TRBV5-1 and TRBJ2-2, with 11 positions matching TRBD2. The sequenced sample was PBMCs. CDR3: CASSWGGTSGGGELFF. The CDR3 DNA reads TGCGCCAGCAGCTGGGGAGGGACTAGCGGAGGCGGGGAGCTGTTTTTT.